The 14 T cell receptor beta chains in this list originate from one sample, sequenced in a study of T cells after yellow fever vaccination. TCRdb called the 5' RACE reads again in MiXCR, with one record for every CDR3 protein. Here the sample spans 400,000 to 650,000 distinct CDR3 sequences, 20% to 25% being singletons. The starting material was PBMCs, obtained approximately 20 days after the first yellow fever vaccination. The receptors come from a man between 18 and 29 years old who received the YFV17D yellow fever vaccine.

The rearrangement joins TRBV29-1 to TRBJ2-5, with D perhaps assigned TRBD1 or TRBD2 (5 bases each). CDR1 and CDR2 from the germline V gene are SQVTM and ANQGSEA. V dropped 3 bases and J dropped 4 bases, with 15 bases sitting between them. The CDR3 is made up of 14 amino acids. CDR3 residues: CSVDSQGASETQYF. For the CDR3, the DNA is TGCAGCGTTGATAGCCAGGGAGCATCAGAGACCCAGTACTTC.

The V and J genes are TRBV10-3 and TRBJ2-2; no clear D gene. CDR3 length equals 14 residues. Germline CDR1 ENHRY, CDR2 SYGVKD. V was cut by 2 bases and J by 1 base, with 5 bases left in between. The CDR3 coding sequence is TGTGCCATCAGTGAGAACAGGAACACCGGGGAGCTGTTTTTT. It encodes CAISENRNTGELFF.

This clonotype was observed a few times. This chain links TRBV5-1 with TRBJ2-1; D perhaps matches TRBD2 (5 bases). Trimming stripped 0 bases from V and 6 bases from J, with 10 bases between. This CDR3 comprises 14 residues. Germline V lookup: CDR1 SGHRS, CDR2 YFSETQ. Written as DNA, the CDR3 is TGCGCCAGCAGCTTGGGTTCTAGCTCCAATGAGCAGTTCTTC. This gives the protein CASSLGSSSNEQFF.

This chain uses TRBV4-3 with TRBJ1-1; D perhaps matches TRBD1 (5 bases). Germline assignment: CDR1 LGHNA and CDR2 YSLEER. This CDR3 has 13 residues. The ends were cut back, 0 bases at V and 8 bases at J, with 10 bases in the middle. CDR3 nucleotides: TGCGCCAGCAGCCAAGATGGGGCAGGCGAAGCTTTCTTT. Translating it yields CASSQDGAGEAFF.

J is TRBJ1-6 and V is TRBV20-1; TRBD1 aligns across 8 bases. This CDR3 is built from 17 residues. Germline V lookup: CDR1 DFQATT, CDR2 SNEGSKA (reference sequence). With V trimmed by 0 bases and J by 10 bases, 14 bases remained unmatched. The chain's CDR3 is CSARDEGRRGLESPLHF. Here the CDR3 DNA reads TGCAGTGCTAGAGATGAGGGTCGCAGGGGGCTGGAGTCACCCCTCCACTTT.

Ten or more counts support this clonotype. The J gene is TRBJ2-7, the V gene TRBV7-8; possibly TRBD1 or TRBD2 for D (5 bases each). The CDR3 is 14 residues long. The germline V and J ends were trimmed by 5 bases and 4 bases, with 15 bases remaining between them. Germline values: CDR1 SGHVS, CDR2 FQNEAQ. The CDR3 DNA reads TGTGCCAGCAGCCCTACGGGACCCCCGTACGAGCAGTACTTC. This codes for CASSPTGPPYEQYF.

This clonotype was recorded a few times. The chain links TRBV12-3 or TRBV12-4 to TRBJ2-3; 8 bases fit TRBD2. This CDR3 spans 16 amino acids. V lost 5 bases to trimming and J lost 1 base; unmatched junction nucleotides: 8. DNA of the CDR3: TGTGCCAGCAGTCCCCGTGATAGCGGGGGCACAGATACGCAGTATTTT. Amino acid sequence: CASSPRDSGGTDTQYF.

This clonotype has only a few counts. The V call is TRBV2, the J call TRBJ1-1; 8 bases fit TRBD1. Looked up from germline, CDR1 is SNHLY and CDR2 is FYNNEI. This CDR3 contains 13 residues. The trim removed 7 bases at V and 5 bases at J, leaving 6 bases unmatched. CDR3 residues: CASTRGPGTEAFF. The CDR3 DNA reads as TGTGCCAGCACCAGGGGGCCGGGGACTGAAGCTTTCTTT.

This clonotype was observed a handful of times. The chain carries TRBV19 and TRBJ1-1; D gene uncertain. Between the trimmed V and J ends, which lost 5 bases and 2 bases, there was a span of 6 bases. In germline, CDR1 is LNHDA, CDR2 SQIVND (reference sequence). CDR3 length: 12 amino acids. Written as DNA, the CDR3 is TGTGCCAGTAGTCCTCCCAACACTGAAGCTTTCTTT. Its protein is CASSPPNTEAFF.

This clonotype was picked up a small number of times. The V call is TRBV20-1, the J call TRBJ2-1; a weak D match, TRBD1 (6 bases). Per the germline V gene, CDR1 is DFQATT and CDR2 is SNEGSKA (reference sequence). The CDR3 loop spans 14 amino acids. The V gene lost 3 bases and the J gene lost 2 bases, with 11 bases spanning the gap. The CDR3 is CSASSQGTYNEQFF. The CDR3 DNA sequence: TGCAGTGCTAGTTCCCAGGGGACCTACAATGAGCAGTTCTTC.

The V call is TRBV5-1, the J call TRBJ1-1; a possible D gene is TRBD1 (5 bases). This CDR3 spans 14 amino acids. Trimming took off 4 bases at V and 3 bases at J, with 13 bases between the two ends. Germline assignment: CDR1 SGHRS and CDR2 YFSETQ. CDR3 sequence: CASSGGGDYTEAFF. In nucleotides, the CDR3 is TGCGCCAGCAGCGGGGGGGGGGATTACACTGAAGCTTTCTTT.

This clonotype occurred a few times. This chain connects TRBV10-3 to TRBJ2-1; no firm D call. The CDR3 covers 11 residues. V was clipped by 10 bases and J by 2 bases, with 6 bases between them. Germline V CDR1 and CDR2: ENHRY, SYGVKD. The CDR3 is CATGTYNEQFF. CDR3 DNA: TGTGCCACTGGGACCTACAATGAGCAGTTCTTC.

The chain is built from TRBV12-5 and TRBJ1-2; the D is unclear. Germline V lookup: CDR1 LGHNT, CDR2 FRNRAP. V lost 2 bases and J lost 5, with 6 bases in between. The CDR3 spans 12 residues. DNA of the CDR3: TGTGCTAGTGGTTTGAGCGGGTATGGCTACACCTTC. Protein: CASGLSGYGYTF.

The V call is TRBV6-2 or TRBV6-3, the J call TRBJ2-2; perhaps TRBD1 as D (5 bases). In germline, CDR1 is MNHEY, CDR2 SVGEGT. Trimming pared 2 bases from V and 7 bases from J, leaving 20 bases between. CDR3 size: 17 residues. In nucleotides, the CDR3 is TGTGCCAGCAGTTACAGTGCGGACAAGGGTATCGGCGGGGAGCTGTTTTTT. Translation: CASSYSADKGIGGELFF.